Below, 2 T cell receptor beta chains from the same sample are listed, as sequenced in a study of cytomegalovirus exposure and HLA in healthy donors. Researchers ran the PCR with 60 Vbeta and 13 Jbeta primers. Using immunoSEQ multiplex PCR, the repertoire was profiled, and TCRdb retains in-frame clones only, with some absent. The data show around 110,000 clones, 75% seen once. Sequencing input: PBMCs. Every receptor here comes from a woman in her late teens or twenties in good health and CMV-seronegative.

This clone was detected a few times. This sequence joins TRBV14 and TRBJ1-4; TRBD1 matches at 9 bases. Trimming took 0 bases from V and 3 from J; bases not matched to a gene: 2. Germline-derived CDR1 and CDR2 are SGHDN and FVKESK. The CDR3 spans 16 residues. CDR3 coding DNA: TGTGCCAGCAGCCAAGAGGACAGGGGACCTAATGAAAAACTGTTTTTT. Protein product: CASSQEDRGPNEKLFF.

This rearrangement joins TRBV29-1 to TRBJ2-7, with 7 bases fitting TRBD2. V shed 4 bases, J shed 4 bases, and the junction held 4 bases outside the gene matches. Germline V lookup: CDR1 SQVTM, CDR2 ANQGSEA. The CDR3 loop spans 12 amino acids. The CDR3 reads CSVVREGYEQYF. The CDR3 DNA reads TGCAGCGTTGTTAGGGAGGGTTACGAGCAGTACTTC.